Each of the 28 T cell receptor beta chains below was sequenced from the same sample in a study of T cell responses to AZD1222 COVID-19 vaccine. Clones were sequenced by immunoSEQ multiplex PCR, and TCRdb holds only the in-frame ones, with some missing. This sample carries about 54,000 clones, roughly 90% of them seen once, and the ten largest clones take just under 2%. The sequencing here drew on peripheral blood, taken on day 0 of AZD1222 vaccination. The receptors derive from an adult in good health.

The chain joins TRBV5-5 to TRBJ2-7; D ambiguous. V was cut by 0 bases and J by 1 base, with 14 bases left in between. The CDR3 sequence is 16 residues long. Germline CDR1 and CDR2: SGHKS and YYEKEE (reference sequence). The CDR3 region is CASSLVWQFLSYEQYF. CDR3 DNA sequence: TGTGCCAGCAGCTTGGTCTGGCAGTTTTTATCCTACGAGCAGTACTTC.

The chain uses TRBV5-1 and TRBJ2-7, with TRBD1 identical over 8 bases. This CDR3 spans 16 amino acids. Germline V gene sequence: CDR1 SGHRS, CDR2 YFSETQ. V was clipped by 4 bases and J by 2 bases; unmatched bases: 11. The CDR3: CASSLAGTGVTYEQYF. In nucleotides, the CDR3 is TGCGCCAGCAGCCTGGCTGGGACAGGCGTAACCTACGAGCAGTACTTC.

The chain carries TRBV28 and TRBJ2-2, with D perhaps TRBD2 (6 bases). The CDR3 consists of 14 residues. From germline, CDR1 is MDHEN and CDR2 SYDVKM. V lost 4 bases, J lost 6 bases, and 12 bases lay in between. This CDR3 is CASSSGDFPGELFF. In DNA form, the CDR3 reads TGTGCCAGCAGTTCGGGGGACTTCCCCGGGGAGCTGTTTTTT.

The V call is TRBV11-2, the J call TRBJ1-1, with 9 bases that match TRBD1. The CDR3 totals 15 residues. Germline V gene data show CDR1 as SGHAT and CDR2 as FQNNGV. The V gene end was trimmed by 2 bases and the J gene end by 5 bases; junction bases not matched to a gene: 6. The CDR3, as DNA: TGTGCCAGCAGCTTACTTTGGACAGGGGAAACTGAAGCTTTCTTT. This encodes CASSLLWTGETEAFF.

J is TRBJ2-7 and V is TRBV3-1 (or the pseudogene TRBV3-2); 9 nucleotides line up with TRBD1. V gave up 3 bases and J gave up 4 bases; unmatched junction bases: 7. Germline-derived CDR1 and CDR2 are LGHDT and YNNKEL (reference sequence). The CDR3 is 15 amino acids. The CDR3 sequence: CASSQTPGQGYEQYF. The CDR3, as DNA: TGTGCCAGCAGCCAGACCCCGGGACAGGGATACGAGCAGTACTTC.

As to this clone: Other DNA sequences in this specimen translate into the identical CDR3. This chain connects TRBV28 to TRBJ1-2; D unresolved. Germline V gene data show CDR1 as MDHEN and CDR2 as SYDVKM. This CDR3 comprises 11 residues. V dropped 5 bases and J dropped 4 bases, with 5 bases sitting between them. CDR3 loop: CASSGFYGYTF. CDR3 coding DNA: TGTGCCAGCAGTGGATTCTATGGCTACACCTTC.

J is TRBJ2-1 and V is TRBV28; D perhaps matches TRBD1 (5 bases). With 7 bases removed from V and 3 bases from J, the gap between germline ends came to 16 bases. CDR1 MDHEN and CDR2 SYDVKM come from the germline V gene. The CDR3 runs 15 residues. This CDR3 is CASTSGGAGYNEQFF. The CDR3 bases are TGTGCCAGCACCTCGGGTGGGGCTGGCTACAATGAGCAGTTCTTC.

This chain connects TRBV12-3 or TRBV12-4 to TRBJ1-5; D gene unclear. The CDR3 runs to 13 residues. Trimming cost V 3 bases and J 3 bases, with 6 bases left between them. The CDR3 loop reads CASSFNLNQPQHF. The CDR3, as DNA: TGTGCCAGCAGTTTTAATCTCAATCAGCCCCAGCATTTT.

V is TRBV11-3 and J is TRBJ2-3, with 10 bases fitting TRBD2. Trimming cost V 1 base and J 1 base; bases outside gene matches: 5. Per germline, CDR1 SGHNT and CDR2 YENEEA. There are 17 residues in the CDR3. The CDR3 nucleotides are TGTGCCAGCAGCTTAGGACTAGCGGGTTCTGGCACAGATACGCAGTATTTT. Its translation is CASSLGLAGSGTDTQYF.

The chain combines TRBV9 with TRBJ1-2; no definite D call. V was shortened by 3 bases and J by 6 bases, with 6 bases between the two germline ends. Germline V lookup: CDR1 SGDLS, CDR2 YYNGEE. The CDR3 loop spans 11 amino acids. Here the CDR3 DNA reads TGTGCCAGCAGCGGTCCAGATGGCTACACCTTC. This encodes CASSGPDGYTF.

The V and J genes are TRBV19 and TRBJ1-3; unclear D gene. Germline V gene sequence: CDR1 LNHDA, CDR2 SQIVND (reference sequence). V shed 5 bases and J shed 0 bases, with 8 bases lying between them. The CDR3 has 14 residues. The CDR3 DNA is TGTGCCAGTAGTTGGCAGCTCTCTGGAAACACCATATATTTT. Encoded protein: CASSWQLSGNTIYF. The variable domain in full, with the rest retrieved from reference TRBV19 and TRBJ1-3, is DGGITQSPKYLFRKEGQNVTLSCEQNLNHDAMYWYRQDPGQGLRLIYYSQIVNDFQKGDIAEGYSVSREKKESFPLTVTSAQKNPTAFYLCASSWQLSGNTIYFGEGSWLTVV.

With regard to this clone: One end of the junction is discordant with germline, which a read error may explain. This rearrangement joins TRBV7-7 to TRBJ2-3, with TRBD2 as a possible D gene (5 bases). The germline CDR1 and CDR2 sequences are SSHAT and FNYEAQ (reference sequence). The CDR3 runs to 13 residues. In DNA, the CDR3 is TGTGCTAGCAGCTTATCCTGGAGGGATACGCAGTATTTT. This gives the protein CASSLSWRDTQYF. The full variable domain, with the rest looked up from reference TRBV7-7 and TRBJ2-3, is GAGVSQSPRYKVTKRGQDVTLRCDPISSHATLYWYQQALGQGPEFLTYFNYEAQPDKSGLPSDRFSAERPEGSISTLTIQRTEQRDSAMYRCASSLSWRDTQYFGPGTRLTVL.

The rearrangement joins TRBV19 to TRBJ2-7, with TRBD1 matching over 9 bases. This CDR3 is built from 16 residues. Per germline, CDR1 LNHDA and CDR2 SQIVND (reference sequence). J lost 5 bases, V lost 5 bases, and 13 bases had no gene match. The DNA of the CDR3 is TGTGCCAGTAGTGCGCCGACAGGGGGTATCGGCAACGAGCAGTACTTC. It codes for CASSAPTGGIGNEQYF.

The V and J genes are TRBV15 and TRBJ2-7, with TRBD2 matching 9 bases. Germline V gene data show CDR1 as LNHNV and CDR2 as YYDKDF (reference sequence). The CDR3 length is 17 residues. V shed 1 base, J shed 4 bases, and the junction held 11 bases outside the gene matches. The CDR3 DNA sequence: TGTGCCACCAGCAGAGGACTGCATAGCGGGAGTCTTTACGAGCAGTACTTC. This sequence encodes CATSRGLHSGSLYEQYF.

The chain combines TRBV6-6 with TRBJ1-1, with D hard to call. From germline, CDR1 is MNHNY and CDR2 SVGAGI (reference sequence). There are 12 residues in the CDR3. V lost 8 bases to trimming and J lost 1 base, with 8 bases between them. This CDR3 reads CASQEWNTEAFF. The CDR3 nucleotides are TGTGCCAGCCAGGAGTGGAACACTGAAGCTTTCTTT.

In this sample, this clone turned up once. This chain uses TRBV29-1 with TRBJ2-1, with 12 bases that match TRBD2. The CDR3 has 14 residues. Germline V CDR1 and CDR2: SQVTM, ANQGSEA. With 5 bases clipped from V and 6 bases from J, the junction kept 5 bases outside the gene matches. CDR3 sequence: CSVFLAGGSNEQFF. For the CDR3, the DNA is TGCAGCGTTTTCCTAGCGGGAGGGAGCAATGAGCAGTTCTTC.

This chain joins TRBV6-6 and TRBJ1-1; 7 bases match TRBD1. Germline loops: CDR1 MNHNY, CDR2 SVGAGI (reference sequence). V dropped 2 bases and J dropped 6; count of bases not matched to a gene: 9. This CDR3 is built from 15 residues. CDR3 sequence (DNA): TGTGCCAGCAGTTACAGCAGGGGGAATACCCCTGAAGCTTTCTTT. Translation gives CASSYSRGNTPEAFF.

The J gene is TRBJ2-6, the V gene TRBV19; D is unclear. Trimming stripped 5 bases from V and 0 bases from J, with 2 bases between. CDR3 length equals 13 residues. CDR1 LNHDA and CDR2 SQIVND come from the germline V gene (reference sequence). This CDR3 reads CASSHSGANVLTF. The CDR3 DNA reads TGTGCCAGTAGTCACTCTGGGGCCAACGTCCTGACTTTC.

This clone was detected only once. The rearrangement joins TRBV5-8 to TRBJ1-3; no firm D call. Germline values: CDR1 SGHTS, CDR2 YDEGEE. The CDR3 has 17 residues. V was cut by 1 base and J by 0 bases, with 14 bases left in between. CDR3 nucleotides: TGTGCCAGCAGCTTGAGCTCTAGGGCATTCTCTGGAAACACCATATATTTT. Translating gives CASSLSSRAFSGNTIYF.

CDR3 nucleotide sequence: TGTGCCAGTAGTATAGAAGGCTCGGGGAACACTGAAGCTTTCTTT. Protein: CASSIEGSGNTEAFF. The chain is built from TRBV19 and TRBJ1-1; D not resolved. This CDR3 spans 15 amino acids. The germline V gene encodes CDR1 LNHDA and CDR2 SQIVND (reference sequence). Trimming left V 0 bases short and J 1 base short, with 9 bases between.

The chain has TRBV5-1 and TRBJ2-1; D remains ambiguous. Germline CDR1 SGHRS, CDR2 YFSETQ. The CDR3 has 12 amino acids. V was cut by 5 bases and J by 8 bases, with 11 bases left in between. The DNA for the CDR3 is TGCGCCAGCAGTTCCTATGGAGATGAGCAGTTCTTC. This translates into CASSSYGDEQFF.

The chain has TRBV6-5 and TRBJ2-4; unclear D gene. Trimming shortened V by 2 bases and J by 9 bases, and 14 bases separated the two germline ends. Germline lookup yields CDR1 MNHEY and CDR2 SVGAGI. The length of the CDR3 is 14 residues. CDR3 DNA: TGTGCCAGCAGTTACGGCCAGACCGTCGGCATTCAGTACTTC. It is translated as CASSYGQTVGIQYF.

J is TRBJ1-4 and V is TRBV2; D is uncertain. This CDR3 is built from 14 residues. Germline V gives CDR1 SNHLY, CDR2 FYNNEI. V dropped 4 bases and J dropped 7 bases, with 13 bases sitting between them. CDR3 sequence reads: CASSVPSEGEKLFF. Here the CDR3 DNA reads TGTGCCAGCAGTGTACCCTCCGAGGGTGAAAAACTGTTTTTT. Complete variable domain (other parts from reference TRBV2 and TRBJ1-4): EPEVTQTPSHQVTQMGQEVILRCVPISNHLYFYWYRQILGQKVEFLVSFYNNEISEKSEIFDDQFSVERPDGSNFTLKIRSTKLEDSAMYFCASSVPSEGEKLFFGSGTQLSVL.

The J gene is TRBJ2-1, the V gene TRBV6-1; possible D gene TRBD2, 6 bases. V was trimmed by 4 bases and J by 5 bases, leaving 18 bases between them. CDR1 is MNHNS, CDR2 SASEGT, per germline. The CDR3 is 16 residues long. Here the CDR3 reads CASSAPRTTTDNEQFF. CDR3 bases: TGTGCCAGCAGTGCGCCCCGGACTACTACCGACAATGAGCAGTTCTTC.

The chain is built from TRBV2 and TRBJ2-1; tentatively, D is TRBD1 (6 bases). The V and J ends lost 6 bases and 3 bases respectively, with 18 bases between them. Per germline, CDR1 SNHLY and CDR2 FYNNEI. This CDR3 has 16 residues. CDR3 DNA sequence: TGTGCCAGCAGCCTAAGGGGGTCACCCATCTACAATGAGCAGTTCTTC. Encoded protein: CASSLRGSPIYNEQFF. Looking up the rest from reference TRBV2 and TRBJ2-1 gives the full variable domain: EPEVTQTPSHQVTQMGQEVILRCVPISNHLYFYWYRQILGQKVEFLVSFYNNEISEKSEIFDDQFSVERPDGSNFTLKIRSTKLEDSAMYFCASSLRGSPIYNEQFFGPGTRLTVL.

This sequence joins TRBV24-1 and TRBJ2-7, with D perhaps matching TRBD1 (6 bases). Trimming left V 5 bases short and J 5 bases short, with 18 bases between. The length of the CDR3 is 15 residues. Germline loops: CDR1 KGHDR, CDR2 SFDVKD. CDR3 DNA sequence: TGTGCCACCAGTGCTGGGGGCACAGGGTGGCACGAGCAGTACTTC. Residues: CATSAGGTGWHEQYF.

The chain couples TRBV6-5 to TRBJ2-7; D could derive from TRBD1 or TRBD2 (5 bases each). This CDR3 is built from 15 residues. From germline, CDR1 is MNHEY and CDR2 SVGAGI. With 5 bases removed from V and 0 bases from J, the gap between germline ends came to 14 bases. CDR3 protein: CASSTGLSSSYEQYF. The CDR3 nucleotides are TGTGCCAGCAGTACAGGACTGAGTAGCTCCTACGAGCAGTACTTC.

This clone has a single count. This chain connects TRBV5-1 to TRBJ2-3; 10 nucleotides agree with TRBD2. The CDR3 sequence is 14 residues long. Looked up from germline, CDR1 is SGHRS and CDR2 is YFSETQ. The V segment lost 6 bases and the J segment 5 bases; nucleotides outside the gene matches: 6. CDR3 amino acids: CASTSGLARDTQYF. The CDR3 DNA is TGCGCCAGCACCTCGGGACTAGCGAGAGATACGCAGTATTTT.